The 5 T cell receptor beta chains in this list originate from one sample, sequenced in a study of vaccination and CD4 T cells after COVID-19. The time point here: late sampling 161 to 241 days after vaccination in a few convalescent patients. The treatment here: roughly 10-day PBMC culture with coronavirus spike peptide pools or control peptides (ViraFEST assay). Their antigens remain unidentified. The Oncomine TCR Beta short-read assay was applied to DNA of cultured CD4+ T cells. TCRdb analysed the PCR reads with MiXCR anew, one entry per CDR3 protein. The data show approximately 15,000 distinct CDR3 sequences, around half seen once. The sample here was CD4+ T cells from blood, cultured in vitro, taken about 7 months after SARS-CoV-2 vaccination. All receptors come from a human donor who had recovered from COVID-19.

The chain is built from TRBV11-3 and TRBJ2-1; unclear D gene. The CDR3 runs to 13 residues. Germline CDR1 SGHNT, CDR2 YENEEA. The V gene lost 2 bases and the J gene lost 10 bases, with 12 bases spanning the gap. CDR3 nucleotide sequence: TGTGCCAGCAGCTTAAGTCGCAGTACAGAGCAGTTCTTC. It specifies CASSLSRSTEQFF.

This clonotype showed up just a few times. The chain employs TRBV20-1 and TRBJ2-5, with 9 bases aligning to TRBD2. Germline V gene sequence: CDR1 DFQATT, CDR2 SNEGSKA (reference sequence). After removal of 5 bases from V and 5 bases from J, the junction contained 9 bases not matched to a gene. CDR3 length equals 14 residues. CDR3 region: CSAAVAGDPETQYF. The CDR3 DNA follows: TGCAGTGCTGCAGTAGCGGGGGATCCGGAGACCCAGTACTTC.

In its sample, this clonotype was seen a few times. This rearrangement joins TRBV20-1 to TRBJ2-7; 13 bases align to TRBD2. The length of the CDR3 is 14 residues. Germline V gene lookup returns CDR1 DFQATT and CDR2 SNEGSKA (reference sequence). V lost 4 bases, J lost 2 bases, and 2 bases stayed unmatched. This CDR3 reads CSATGLAGTYEQYF. In DNA form, the CDR3 reads TGCAGTGCTACGGGACTAGCGGGAACCTACGAGCAGTACTTC.

The gene calls are TRBV7-2 and TRBJ2-3; D ambiguous. Trimming took off 5 bases at V and 3 bases at J, with 9 bases between the two ends. CDR1 and CDR2 from the germline V gene are SGHTA and FQGNSA. CDR3 size: 13 residues. For the CDR3, the DNA is TGTGCCAGCAGCCCGATCTGGACAGATACGCAGTATTTT. It specifies CASSPIWTDTQYF.

The V and J genes are TRBV20-1 and TRBJ2-3; 8 bases fit TRBD2. Germline-derived CDR1 and CDR2 are DFQATT and SNEGSKA (reference sequence). This CDR3 is 15 amino acids long. After removal of 6 bases from V and 6 bases from J, the junction contained 14 bases not matched to a gene. In nucleotides, the CDR3 is TGCAGTGCGGGTGGCGGGGCGGGAGGTTCTGATACGCAGTATTTT. This translates into CSAGGGAGGSDTQYF.